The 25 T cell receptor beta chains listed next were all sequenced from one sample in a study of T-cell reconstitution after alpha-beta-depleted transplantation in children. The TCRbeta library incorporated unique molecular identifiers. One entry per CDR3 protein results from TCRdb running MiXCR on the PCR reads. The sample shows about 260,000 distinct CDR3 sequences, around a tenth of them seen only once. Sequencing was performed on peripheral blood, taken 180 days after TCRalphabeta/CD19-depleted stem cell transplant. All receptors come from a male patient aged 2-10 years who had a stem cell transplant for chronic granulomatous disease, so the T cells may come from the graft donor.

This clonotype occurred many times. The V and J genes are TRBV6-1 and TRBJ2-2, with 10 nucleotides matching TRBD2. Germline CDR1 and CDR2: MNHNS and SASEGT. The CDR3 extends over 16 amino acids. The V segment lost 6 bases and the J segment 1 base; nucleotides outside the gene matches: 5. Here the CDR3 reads CASSPGLALNTGELFF. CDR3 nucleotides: TGTGCCAGCAGCCCGGGACTAGCGTTGAACACCGGGGAGCTGTTTTTT.

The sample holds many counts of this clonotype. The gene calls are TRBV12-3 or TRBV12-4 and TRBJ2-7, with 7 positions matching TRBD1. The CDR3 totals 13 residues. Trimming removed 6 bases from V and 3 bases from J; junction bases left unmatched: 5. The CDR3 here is CASRGQRGYEQYF. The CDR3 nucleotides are TGTGCCAGCAGGGGACAGAGAGGCTACGAGCAGTACTTC.

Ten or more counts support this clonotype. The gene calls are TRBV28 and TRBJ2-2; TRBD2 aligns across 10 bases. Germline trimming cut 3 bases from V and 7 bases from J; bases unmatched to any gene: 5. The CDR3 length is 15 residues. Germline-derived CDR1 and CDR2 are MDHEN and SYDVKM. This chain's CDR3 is CASSFASGRGGELFF. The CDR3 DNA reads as TGTGCCAGCAGTTTTGCGAGCGGGAGGGGCGGGGAGCTGTTTTTT.

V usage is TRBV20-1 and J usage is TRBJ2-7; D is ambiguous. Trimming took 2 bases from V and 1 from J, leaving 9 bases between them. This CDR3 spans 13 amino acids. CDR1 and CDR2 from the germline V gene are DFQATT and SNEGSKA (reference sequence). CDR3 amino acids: CSARIAASYEQYF. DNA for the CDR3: TGCAGTGCTAGAATCGCGGCTTCCTACGAGCAGTACTTC.

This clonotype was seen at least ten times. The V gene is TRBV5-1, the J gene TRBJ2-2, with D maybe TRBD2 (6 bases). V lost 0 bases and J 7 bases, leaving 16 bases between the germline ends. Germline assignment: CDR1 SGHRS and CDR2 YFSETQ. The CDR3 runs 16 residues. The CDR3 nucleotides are TGCGCCAGCAGCTTGGCCCTTCGGGGGTTAAACGGGGAGCTGTTTTTT. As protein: CASSLALRGLNGELFF. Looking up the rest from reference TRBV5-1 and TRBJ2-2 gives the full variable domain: KAGVTQTPRYLIKTRGQQVTLSCSPISGHRSVSWYQQTPGQGLQFLFEYFSETQRNKGNFPGRFSGRQFSNSRSEMNVSTLELGDSALYLCASSLALRGLNGELFFGEGSRLTVL.

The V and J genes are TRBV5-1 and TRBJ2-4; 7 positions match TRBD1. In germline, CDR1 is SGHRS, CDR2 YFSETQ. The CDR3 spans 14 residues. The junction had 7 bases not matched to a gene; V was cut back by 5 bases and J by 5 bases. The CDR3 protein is CASSSGQVENIQYF. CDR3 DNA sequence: TGCGCCAGCAGTTCCGGACAGGTGGAAAACATTCAGTACTTC.

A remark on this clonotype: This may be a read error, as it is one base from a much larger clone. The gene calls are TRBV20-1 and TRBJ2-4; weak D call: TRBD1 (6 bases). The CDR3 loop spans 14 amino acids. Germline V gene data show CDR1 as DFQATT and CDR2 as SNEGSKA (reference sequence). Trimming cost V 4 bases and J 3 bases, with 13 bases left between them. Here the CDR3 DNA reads TGCAGTGCTACAGATCAACAGGGCAAAAACATTCAGTACTTC. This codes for CSATDQQGKNIQYF.

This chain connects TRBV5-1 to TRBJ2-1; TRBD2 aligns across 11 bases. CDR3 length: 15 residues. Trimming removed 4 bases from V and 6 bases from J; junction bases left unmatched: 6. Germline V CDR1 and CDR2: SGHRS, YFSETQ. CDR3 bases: TGCGCCAGCAGCAATACCGGGACTAGCGGCAATGAGCAGTTCTTC. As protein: CASSNTGTSGNEQFF.

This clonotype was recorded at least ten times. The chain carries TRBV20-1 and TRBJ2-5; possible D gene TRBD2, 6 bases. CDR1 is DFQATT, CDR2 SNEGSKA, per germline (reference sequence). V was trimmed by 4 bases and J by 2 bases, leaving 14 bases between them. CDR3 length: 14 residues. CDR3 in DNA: TGCAGTGCTACGTACCGGGACTTACAAGAGACCCAGTACTTC. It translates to CSATYRDLQETQYF.

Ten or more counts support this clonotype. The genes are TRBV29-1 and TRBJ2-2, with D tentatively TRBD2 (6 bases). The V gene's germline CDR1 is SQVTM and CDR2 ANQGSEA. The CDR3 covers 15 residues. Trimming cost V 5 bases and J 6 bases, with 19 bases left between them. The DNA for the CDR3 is TGCAGCGTTCGACTAGGACGGTTAGGGGCCGGGGAGCTGTTTTTT. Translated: CSVRLGRLGAGELFF.

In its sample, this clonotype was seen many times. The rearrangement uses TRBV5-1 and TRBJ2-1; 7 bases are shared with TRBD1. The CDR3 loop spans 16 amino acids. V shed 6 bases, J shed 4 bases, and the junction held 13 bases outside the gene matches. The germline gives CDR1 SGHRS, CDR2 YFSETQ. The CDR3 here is CASTPGVGGAYNEQFF. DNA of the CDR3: TGCGCCAGCACCCCCGGGGTAGGGGGCGCTTACAATGAGCAGTTCTTC.

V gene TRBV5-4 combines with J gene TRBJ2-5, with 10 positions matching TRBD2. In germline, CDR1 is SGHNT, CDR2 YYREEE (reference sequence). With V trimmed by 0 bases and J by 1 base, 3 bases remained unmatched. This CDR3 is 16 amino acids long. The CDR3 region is CASSLARTSGQETQYF. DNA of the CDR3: TGTGCCAGCAGCTTGGCTAGGACTAGCGGCCAAGAGACCCAGTACTTC.

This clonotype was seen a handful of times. The DNA for the CDR3 is TGTGCCAGCAGCTTAGGGATAGGACAGACCTACGAGCAGTACTTC. The encoded protein is CASSLGIGQTYEQYF. The genes are TRBV7-9 and TRBJ2-7; D may be TRBD1 (6 bases). In germline, CDR1 is SEHNR, CDR2 FQNEAQ (reference sequence). There are 15 residues in the CDR3. The V and J ends lost 1 base and 2 bases respectively, with 12 bases between them.

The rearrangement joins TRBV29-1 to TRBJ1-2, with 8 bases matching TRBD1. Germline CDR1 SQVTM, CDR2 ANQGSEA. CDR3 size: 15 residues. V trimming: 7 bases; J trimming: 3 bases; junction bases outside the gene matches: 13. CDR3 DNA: TGCAGCGCCCGGACAGGGACCCTAGGGTACTATGGCTACACCTTC. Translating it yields CSARTGTLGYYGYTF.

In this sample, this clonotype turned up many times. The CDR3 coding sequence is TGCGCCAGCAGCTTAGGGAGCACCGGGGAGCTGTTTTTT. Protein: CASSLGSTGELFF. V usage is TRBV5-1 and J usage is TRBJ2-2; D might be TRBD2 (5 bases). This CDR3 region has 13 residues. With 2 bases removed from V and 4 bases from J, the gap between germline ends came to 6 bases. CDR1 SGHRS and CDR2 YFSETQ come from the germline V gene. The full variable domain, its missing parts supplied by reference TRBV5-1 and TRBJ2-2, is KAGVTQTPRYLIKTRGQQVTLSCSPISGHRSVSWYQQTPGQGLQFLFEYFSETQRNKGNFPGRFSGRQFSNSRSEMNVSTLELGDSALYLCASSLGSTGELFFGEGSRLTVL.

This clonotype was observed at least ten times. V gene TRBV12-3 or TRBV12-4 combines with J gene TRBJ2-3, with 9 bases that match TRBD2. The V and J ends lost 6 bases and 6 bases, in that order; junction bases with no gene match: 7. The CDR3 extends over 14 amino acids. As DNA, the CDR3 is TGTGCCAGCAGCCAGACTAGCGGAGTCGATACGCAGTATTTT. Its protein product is CASSQTSGVDTQYF.

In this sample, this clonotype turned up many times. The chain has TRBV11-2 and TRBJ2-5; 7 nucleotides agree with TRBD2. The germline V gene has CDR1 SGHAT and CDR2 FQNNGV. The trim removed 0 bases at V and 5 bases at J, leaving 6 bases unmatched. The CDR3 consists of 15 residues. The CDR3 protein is CASSLELATGETQYF. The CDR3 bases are TGTGCCAGCAGCTTAGAACTAGCGACGGGGGAGACCCAGTACTTC.

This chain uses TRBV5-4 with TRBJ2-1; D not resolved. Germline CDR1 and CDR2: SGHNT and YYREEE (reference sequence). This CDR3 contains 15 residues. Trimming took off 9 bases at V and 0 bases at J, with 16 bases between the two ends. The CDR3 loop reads CATSMTGGSYNEQFF. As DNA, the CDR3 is TGTGCCACCTCGATGACGGGCGGCTCCTACAATGAGCAGTTCTTC.

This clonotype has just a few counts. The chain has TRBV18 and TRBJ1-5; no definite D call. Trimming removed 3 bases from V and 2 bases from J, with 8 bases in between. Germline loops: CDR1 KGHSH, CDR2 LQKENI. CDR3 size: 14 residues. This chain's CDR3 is CASSPQWGNQPQHF. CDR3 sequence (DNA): TGTGCCAGCTCACCTCAGTGGGGCAATCAGCCCCAGCATTTT.

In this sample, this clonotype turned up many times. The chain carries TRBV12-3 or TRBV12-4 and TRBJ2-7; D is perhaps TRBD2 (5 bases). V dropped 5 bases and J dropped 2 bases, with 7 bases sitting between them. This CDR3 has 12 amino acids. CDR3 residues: CASSTGTYEQYF. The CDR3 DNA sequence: TGTGCCAGCAGTACGGGAACCTACGAGCAGTACTTC.

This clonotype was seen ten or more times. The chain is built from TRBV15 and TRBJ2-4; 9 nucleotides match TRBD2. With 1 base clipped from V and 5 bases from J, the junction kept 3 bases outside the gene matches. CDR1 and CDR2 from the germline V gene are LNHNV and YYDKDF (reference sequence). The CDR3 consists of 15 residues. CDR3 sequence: CATSRASGIENIQYF. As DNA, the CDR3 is TGTGCCACCAGCAGAGCTAGCGGGATCGAAAACATTCAGTACTTC.

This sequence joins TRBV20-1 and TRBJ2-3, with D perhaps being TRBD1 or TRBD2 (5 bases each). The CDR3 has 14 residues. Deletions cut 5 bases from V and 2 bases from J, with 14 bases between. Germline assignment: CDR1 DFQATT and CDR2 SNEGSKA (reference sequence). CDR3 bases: TGCAGTGCTTCTGGGACCCGTGACACAGATACGCAGTATTTT. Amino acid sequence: CSASGTRDTDTQYF.

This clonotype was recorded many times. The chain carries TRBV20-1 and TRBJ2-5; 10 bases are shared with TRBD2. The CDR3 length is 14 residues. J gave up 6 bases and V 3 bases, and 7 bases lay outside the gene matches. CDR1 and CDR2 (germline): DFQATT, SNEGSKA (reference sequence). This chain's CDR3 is CSARPAGGLQTQYF. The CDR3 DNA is TGCAGTGCTAGGCCAGCGGGGGGGCTGCAGACCCAGTACTTC.

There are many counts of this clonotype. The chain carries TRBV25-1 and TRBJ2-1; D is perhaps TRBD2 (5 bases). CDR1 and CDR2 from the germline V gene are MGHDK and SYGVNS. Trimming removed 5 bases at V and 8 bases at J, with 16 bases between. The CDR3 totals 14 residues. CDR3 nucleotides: TGTGCCAGCAGTCCTGGGGTAGCGACGGATGAGCAGTTCTTC. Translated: CASSPGVATDEQFF.

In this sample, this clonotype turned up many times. The chain's CDR3 is CASSLSQAGASGGNEQFF. In DNA form, the CDR3 reads TGCGCCAGCAGCTTGTCTCAAGCGGGGGCTTCGGGGGGGAATGAGCAGTTCTTC. The V gene is TRBV5-1, the J gene TRBJ2-1, with TRBD2 identical over 8 bases. The CDR3 contains 18 residues. V lost 1 base and J lost 7; bases outside the gene matches: 16. The germline CDR1 and CDR2 sequences are SGHRS and YFSETQ.